Detailed here is one TCR beta chain. This clone was recorded once. What antigen it recognizes has not been identified. Base qualities are missing; no much larger clone stands one base away. This sample is part of a study of Ad26.COV2.S vaccination and SARS-CoV-2 variants listed by TCRdb under 2021. General notes on the study: Sequencing of the TCRbeta repertoire served to evaluate the specificity and breadth of SARS-CoV-2-reactive T cell receptors following Ad26.COV2.S vaccination. The TCR-sequenced set comprised about 30 samples: about 19 Ad26.COV2.S vaccine recipients, 5 placebo recipients and 8 SARS-CoV-2 convalescent individuals. Summary of the overall study and its limitations: The authors noted that the TCR breadth and depth analyses may have underestimated total T cell responses. After vaccination, substantial breadth of spike-specific CD8+ and CD4+ T cell responses was reported. Vaccine and placebo recipients had comparable non-spike TCR breadth, which fits with the vaccine containing only spike. Ad26.COV2.S recipients had higher spike-specific TCR breadth than placebo recipients (P = 0.0014).

TCRbeta CDR3 regions were sequenced with the immunoSEQ Assay. After extraction, genomic DNA underwent amplification by bias-controlled multiplex PCR, followed by high-throughput sequencing. The original pipeline was this. To quantify the absolute abundance of every unique TCRbeta CDR3 region, sequences were collapsed and filtered. T cell fraction was estimated by normalizing TCRbeta template counts to usable DNA, which was measured by amplifying reference genes present in all nucleated cells. Repertoire TCRs were annotated as SARS-CoV-2-specific by exact matching of V gene, CDR3 amino acid sequence and J gene to a known reactive TCR set. The reference SARS-CoV-2 TCR set was obtained from MIRA and was filtered for enrichment in COVID-19-positive ImmuneCODE repertoires, whereby public or cross-reactive TCRs were removed. Based on the MIRA antigens, annotated TCRs were further analysed at the level of specific ORF or position within ORF. Breadth was defined as the number of annotated unique rearrangements divided by the total number of unique productive rearrangements, and depth was defined as the summed frequency of the annotated unique rearrangements. Group comparisons of TCR breadth used two-sided Wilcoxon rank-sum tests. This immuneACCESS table, as held by TCRdb, lists in-frame sequences with V and J called but not all clones. Of the missing ones, under half trace to an unresolved V gene in checked studies; the others have no known cause. The D gene and trimming were derived from the DNA, and the V and J assignments and clone size from that table. This sample gives approximately 340,000 clones in total; around 92% of them show up just once. The top ten clonotypes cover 3% to 5% of the sample.

The sample's time point label, decoded: individuals recovered from natural SARS-CoV-2 infection. Spanning cysteine to phenylalanine, the CDR3 consists of 14 amino acids. CDR3 DNA only is kept here, 42 bases in frame from base 1. The junction carries 12 bases between V and J, which are trimmed by 2 bases and 7 bases respectively. Per the germline V gene (reference sequence), SGHNT is the CDR1 and YYREEE is the CDR2. The starting material was peripheral blood, obtained after recovery from COVID-19. The chain links TRBV5-4 with TRBJ1-4; TRBD1 is possibly the D segment (6 matching bases). The clonotype comes from a human donor who had recovered from COVID-19. This receptor carries the CDR3 CASSLTGRGEKLFF. The DNA reads TGTGCCAGCAGCTTAACAGGGCGGGGTGAAAAACTGTTTTTT.